This TCR beta chain was obtained from a study of OX40 agonist ivuxolimab in advanced cancers. Background on the study: Patients took ivuxolimab, an agonistic anti-OX40 (CD134) antibody.

Some clones are missing from TCRdb's copy, which holds only in-frame ones; the method was immunoSEQ multiplex PCR. This sample has approximately 92,000 clones; 84% occur once, and the top ten carry around 5.5%. This clone appeared once. Excluded were patients having autoimmune disease history or systemic immunosuppression. The CDR3 covers 15 residues. Trimming took 0 bases from V and 7 from J, leaving 13 bases between them. Germline values: CDR1 ENHRY, CDR2 SYGVKD. The chain has TRBV10-3 and TRBJ1-5, with unresolved D. The source was CD4+ or CD8+ T cells sorted from blood, collected in a trial of the OX40 agonist ivuxolimab. The sequence was obtained from an adult with an advanced solid tumor such as melanoma, head and neck, liver or kidney cancer. CDR3 DNA sequence: TGTGCCATCAGTGAGTCGCTCGACCCCCGCCAGCCCCAGCATTTT. Amino acid sequence: CAISESLDPRQPQHF.